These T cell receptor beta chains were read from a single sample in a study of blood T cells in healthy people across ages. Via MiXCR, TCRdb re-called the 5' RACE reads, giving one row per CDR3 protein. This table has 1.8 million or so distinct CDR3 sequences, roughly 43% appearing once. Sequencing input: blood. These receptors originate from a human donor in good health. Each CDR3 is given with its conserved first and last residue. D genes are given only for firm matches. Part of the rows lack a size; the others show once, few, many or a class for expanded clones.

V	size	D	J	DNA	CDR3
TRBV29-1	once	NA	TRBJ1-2	TGCAGCGTTGAGGGGGCTGAAGATGGCTACACCTTC	CSVEGAEDGYTF
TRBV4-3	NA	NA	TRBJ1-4	TGCGCCAGCAGCGGCCAACAAGGGGAAAATGAAAAACTGTTTTTT	CASSGQQGENEKLFF
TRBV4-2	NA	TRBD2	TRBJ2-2	TGTGCCAGCAGCCAAGGCCCAGGGAGGGACACCGGGGAGCTGTTTTTT	CASSQGPGRDTGELFF
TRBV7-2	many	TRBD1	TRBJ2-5	TGTGCCAGCAGCTACAGGGGTGATAAAGAGACCCAGTACTTC	CASSYRGDKETQYF
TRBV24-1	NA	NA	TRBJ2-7	TGTGCCGTGGGACAAAGTCTCAGCGAGCAGTACTTC	CAVGQSLSEQYF
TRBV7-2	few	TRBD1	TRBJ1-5	TGTGCCAGCAGCTTAGGTGGTGGGACAGGGAATCAGCCCCAGCATTTT	CASSLGGGTGNQPQHF
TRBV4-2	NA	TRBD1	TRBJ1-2	TGTGCCAGCACCCATCTCGACAGGGGTGTTGCTGGCTACACCTTC	CASTHLDRGVAGYTF
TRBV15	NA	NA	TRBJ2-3	TGTGCCACCAGCAACGGCCGGGATACGCAGTATTTT	CATSNGRDTQYF
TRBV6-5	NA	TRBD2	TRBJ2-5	TGTGCCAGCAGTTACTCGAGTTCGGGGGGAGAGACCCAGTACTTC	CASSYSSSGGETQYF
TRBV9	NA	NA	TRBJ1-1	TGTGCCAGCAGCGTAAATGACCGAGGGACTGAAGCTTTCTTT	CASSVNDRGTEAFF
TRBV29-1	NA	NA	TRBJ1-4	TGCAGCGTTGAAGGAGAACGTGGTCGGGGTAATGAAAAACTGTTTTTT	CSVEGERGRGNEKLFF
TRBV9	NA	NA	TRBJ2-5	TGTGCCGGCAGCGTAGGGTGGCACAACAAAGAGACCCAGTACTTC	CAGSVGWHNKETQYF
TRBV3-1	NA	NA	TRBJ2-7	TGTGCCAGCAGCCAAAAACTTTTACCCCTAGTCGAGCAGTACTTC	CASSQKLLPLVEQYF
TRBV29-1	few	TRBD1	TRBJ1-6	TGCAGCGTTGCCGGGACAGGGTATAATTCACCCCTCCACTTT	CSVAGTGYNSPLHF
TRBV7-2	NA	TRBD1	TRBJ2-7	TGTGCCAGCAGCTTAGACAGGGGTACCCATTACGAGCAGTACTTC	CASSLDRGTHYEQYF
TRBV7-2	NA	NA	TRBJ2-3	TGTGCCAGCAGCTTAGTAACTAGCCGCACAGATACGCAGTATTTT	CASSLVTSRTDTQYF
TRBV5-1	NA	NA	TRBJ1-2	TGCGCCAGCAGCTTTGGACCGGTCTATGGCTACACCTTC	CASSFGPVYGYTF
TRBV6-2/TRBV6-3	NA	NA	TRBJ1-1	TGTGCCAGCAGTTACTACACCGGGAAGAACACTGAAGCTTTCTTT	CASSYYTGKNTEAFF